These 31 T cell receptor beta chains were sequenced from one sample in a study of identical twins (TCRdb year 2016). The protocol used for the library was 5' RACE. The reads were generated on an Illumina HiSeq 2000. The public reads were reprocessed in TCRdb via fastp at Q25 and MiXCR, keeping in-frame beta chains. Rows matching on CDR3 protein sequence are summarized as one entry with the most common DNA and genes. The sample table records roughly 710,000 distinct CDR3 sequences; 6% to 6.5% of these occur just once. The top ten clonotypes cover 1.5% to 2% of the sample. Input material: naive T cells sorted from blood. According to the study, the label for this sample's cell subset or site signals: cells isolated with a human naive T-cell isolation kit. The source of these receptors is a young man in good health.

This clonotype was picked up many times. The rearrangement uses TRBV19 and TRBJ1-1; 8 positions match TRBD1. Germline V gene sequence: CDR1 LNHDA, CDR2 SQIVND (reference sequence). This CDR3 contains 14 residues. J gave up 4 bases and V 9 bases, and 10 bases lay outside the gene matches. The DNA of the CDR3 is TGTGCCAGCCAAGGACAGGGTGGGTCCACTGAAGCTTTCTTT. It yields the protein CASQGQGGSTEAFF.

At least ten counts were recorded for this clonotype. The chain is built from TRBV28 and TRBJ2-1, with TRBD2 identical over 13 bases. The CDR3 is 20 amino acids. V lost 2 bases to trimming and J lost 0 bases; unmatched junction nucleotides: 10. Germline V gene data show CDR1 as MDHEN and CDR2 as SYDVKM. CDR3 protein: CASSLPTGLAGLSSYNEQFF. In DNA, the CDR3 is TGTGCCAGCAGTTTACCAACGGGACTAGCGGGGTTAAGCTCCTACAATGAGCAGTTCTTC.

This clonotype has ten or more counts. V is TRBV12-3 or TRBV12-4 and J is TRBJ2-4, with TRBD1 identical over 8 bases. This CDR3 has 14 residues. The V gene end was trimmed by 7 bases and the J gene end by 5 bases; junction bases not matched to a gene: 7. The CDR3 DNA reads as TGTGCCAGCATCCTGGACAGGGTCGAAAACATTCAGTACTTC. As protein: CASILDRVENIQYF.

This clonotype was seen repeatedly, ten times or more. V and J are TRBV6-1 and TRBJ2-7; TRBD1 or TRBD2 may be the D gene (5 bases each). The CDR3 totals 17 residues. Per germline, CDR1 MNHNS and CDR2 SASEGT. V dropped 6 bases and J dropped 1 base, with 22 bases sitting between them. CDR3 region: CASRSTTGTERSYEQYV. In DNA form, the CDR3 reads TGTGCCAGCAGATCTACGACCGGGACGGAAAGGTCCTACGAGCAGTACGTC.

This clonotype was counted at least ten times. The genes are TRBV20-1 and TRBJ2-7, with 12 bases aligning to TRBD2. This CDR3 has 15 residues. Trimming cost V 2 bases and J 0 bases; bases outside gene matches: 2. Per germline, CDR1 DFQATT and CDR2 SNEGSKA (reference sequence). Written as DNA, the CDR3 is TGCAGTGCTAGAAGGACTAGCGGGATCTCCTACGAGCAGTACTTC. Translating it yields CSARRTSGISYEQYF.

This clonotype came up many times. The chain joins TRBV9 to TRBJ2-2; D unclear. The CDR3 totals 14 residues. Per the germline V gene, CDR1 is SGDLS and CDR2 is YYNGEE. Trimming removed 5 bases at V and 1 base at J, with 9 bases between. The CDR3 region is CASSIRQNTGELFF. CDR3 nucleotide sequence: TGTGCCAGCAGTATCCGACAGAACACCGGGGAGCTGTTTTTT.

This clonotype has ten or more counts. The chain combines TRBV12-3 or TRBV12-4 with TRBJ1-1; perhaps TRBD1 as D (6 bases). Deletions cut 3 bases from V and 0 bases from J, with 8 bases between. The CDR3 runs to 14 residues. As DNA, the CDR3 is TGTGCCAGCAGTTTTTCAGGGGTGAACACTGAAGCTTTCTTT. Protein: CASSFSGVNTEAFF.

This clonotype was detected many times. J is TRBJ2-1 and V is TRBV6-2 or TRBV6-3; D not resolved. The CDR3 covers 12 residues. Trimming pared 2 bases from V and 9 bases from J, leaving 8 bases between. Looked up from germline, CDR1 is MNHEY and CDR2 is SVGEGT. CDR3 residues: CASSYPEVEQFF. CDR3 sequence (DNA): TGTGCCAGCAGTTACCCCGAAGTTGAGCAGTTCTTC.

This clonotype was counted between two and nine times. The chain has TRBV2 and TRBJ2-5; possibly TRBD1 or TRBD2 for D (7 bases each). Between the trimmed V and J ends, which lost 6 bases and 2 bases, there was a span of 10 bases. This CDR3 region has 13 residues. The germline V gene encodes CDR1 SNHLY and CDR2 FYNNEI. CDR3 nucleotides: TGTGCCAGCAGAGCGGGACAGCAAGAGACCCAGTACTTC. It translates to CASRAGQQETQYF.

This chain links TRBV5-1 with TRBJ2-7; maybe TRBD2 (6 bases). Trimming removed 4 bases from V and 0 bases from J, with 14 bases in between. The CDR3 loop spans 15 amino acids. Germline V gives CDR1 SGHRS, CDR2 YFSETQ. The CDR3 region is CASSPSGVNSYEQYF. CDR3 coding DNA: TGCGCCAGCAGCCCCTCGGGGGTCAACTCCTACGAGCAGTACTTC.

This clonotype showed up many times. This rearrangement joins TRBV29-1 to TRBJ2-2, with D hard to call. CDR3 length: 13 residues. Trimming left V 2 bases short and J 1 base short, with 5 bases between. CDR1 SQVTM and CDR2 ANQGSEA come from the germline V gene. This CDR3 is CSVEKQNTGELFF. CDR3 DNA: TGCAGCGTTGAAAAGCAGAACACCGGGGAGCTGTTTTTT.

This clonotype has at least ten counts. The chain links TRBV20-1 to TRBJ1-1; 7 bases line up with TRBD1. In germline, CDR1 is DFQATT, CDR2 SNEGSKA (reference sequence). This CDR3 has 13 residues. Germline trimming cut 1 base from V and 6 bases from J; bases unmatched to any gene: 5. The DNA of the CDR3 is TGCAGTGCTAGAGTAACAGGGGTACCTGAAGCTTTCTTT. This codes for CSARVTGVPEAFF.

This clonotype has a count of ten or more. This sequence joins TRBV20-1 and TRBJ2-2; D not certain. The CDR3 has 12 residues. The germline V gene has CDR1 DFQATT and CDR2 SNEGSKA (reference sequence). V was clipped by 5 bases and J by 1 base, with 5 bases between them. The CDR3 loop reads CSAYGNTGELFF. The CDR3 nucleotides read TGCAGTGCTTACGGGAACACCGGGGAGCTGTTTTTT.

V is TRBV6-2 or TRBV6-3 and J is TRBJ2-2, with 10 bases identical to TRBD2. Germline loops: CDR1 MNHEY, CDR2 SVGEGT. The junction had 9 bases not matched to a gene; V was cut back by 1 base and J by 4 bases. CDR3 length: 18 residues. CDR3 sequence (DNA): TGTGCCAGCAGTTACTGGCCTAGCGGGAGTCTCGGCACCGGGGAGCTGTTTTTT. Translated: CASSYWPSGSLGTGELFF.

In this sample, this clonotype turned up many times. The CDR3 bases are TGCGCCAGCAGGGAGCAAACAGCTGAAGCTTTCTTT. It specifies CASREQTAEAFF. The chain has TRBV5-1 and TRBJ1-1; D is ambiguous. CDR1 and CDR2 (germline): SGHRS, YFSETQ. The CDR3 contains 12 residues. Trimming took 5 bases from V and 6 from J, leaving 11 bases between them.

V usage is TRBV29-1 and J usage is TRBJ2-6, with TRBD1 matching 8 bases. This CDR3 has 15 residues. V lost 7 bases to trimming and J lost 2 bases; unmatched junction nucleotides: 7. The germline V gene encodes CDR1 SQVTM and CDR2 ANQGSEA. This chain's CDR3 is CSGCRGPAGANVLTF. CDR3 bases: TGCAGCGGTTGCAGGGGGCCAGCTGGGGCCAACGTCCTGACTTTC.

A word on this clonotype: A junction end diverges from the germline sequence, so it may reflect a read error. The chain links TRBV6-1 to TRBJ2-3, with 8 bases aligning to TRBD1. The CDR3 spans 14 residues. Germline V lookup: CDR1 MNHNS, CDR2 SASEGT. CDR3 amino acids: CASSQTSGTGTQYF. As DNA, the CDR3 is TGTGCCAGCAGTCAGACTAGTGGGACAGGTACGCAGTATTTT.

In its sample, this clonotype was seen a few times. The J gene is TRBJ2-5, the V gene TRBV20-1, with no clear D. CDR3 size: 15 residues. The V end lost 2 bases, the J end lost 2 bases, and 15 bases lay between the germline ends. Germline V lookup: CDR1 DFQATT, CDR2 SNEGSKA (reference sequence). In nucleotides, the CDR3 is TGCAGTGCTAGAACCTCTCTATTTGCACAAGAGACCCAGTACTTC. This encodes CSARTSLFAQETQYF.

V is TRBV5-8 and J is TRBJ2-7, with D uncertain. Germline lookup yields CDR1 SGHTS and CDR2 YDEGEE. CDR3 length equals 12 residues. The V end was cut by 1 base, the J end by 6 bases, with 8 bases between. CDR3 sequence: CASSLWVGEQYF. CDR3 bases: TGTGCCAGCAGCTTGTGGGTTGGCGAGCAGTACTTC.

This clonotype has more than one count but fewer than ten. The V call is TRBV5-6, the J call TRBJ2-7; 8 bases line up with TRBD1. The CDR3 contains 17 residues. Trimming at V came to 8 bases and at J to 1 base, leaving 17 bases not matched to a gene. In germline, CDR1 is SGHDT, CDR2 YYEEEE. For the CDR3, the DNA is TGTGCCAGGACGGACAGGGCAATATTTACGCGGTCCTACGAGCAGTACTTC. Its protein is CARTDRAIFTRSYEQYF.

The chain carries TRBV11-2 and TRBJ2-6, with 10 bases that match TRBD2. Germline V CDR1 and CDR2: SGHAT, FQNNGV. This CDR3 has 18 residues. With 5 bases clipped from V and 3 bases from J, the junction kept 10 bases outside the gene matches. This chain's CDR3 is CASSGTAGGPSGANVLTF. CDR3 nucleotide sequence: TGTGCCAGCAGCGGTACAGCGGGAGGGCCCAGTGGGGCCAACGTCCTGACTTTC. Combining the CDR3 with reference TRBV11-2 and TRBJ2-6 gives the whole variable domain EAGVAQSPRYKIIEKRQSVAFWCNPISGHATLYWYQQILGQGPKLLIQFQNNGVVDDSQLPKDRFSAERLKGVDSTLKIQPAKLEDSAVYLCASSGTAGGPSGANVLTFGAGSRLTVL.

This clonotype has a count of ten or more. The DNA of the CDR3 is TGCAGCGTGGGAGGGATAATTGGTCAGGGGGCTGGAGATACGCAGTATTTT. Translation gives CSVGGIIGQGAGDTQYF. V and J are TRBV29-1 and TRBJ2-3; D may be TRBD1 (8 bases). Germline CDR1 is SQVTM and CDR2 is ANQGSEA. The germline V and J ends were trimmed by 6 bases and 5 bases, with 27 bases remaining between them. The CDR3 runs to 17 residues.

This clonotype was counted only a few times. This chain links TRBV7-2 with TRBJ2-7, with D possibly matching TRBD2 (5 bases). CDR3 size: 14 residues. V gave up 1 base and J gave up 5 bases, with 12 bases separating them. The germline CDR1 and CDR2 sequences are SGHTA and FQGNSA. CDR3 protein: CASSLGEKENEQYF. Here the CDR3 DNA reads TGTGCCAGCAGCTTAGGGGAGAAGGAGAACGAGCAGTACTTC.

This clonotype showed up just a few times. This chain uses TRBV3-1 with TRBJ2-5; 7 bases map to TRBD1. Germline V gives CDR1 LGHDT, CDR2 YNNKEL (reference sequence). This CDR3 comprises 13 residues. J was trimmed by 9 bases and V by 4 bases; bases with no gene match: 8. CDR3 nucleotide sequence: TGTGCCAGCAGCCTTGGACAGGCCGGGTCCCAGTACTTC. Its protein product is CASSLGQAGSQYF.

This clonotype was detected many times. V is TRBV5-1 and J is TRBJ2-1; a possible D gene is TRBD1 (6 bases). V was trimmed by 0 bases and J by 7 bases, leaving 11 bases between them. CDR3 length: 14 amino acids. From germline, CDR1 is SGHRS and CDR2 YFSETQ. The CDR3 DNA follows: TGCGCCAGCAGCTTGGCGTCGACAGGTAATGAGCAGTTCTTC. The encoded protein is CASSLASTGNEQFF.

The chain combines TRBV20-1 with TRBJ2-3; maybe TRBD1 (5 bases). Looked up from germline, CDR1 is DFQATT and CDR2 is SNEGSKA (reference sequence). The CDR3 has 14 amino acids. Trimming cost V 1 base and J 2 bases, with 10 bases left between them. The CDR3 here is CSARGTLPTDTQYF. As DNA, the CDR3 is TGCAGTGCTAGAGGGACACTTCCCACAGATACGCAGTATTTT.

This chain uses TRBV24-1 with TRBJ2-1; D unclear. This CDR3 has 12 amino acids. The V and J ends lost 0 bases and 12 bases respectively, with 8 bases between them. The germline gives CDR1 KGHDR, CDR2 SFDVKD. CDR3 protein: CATSDLGLLQFF. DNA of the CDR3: TGTGCCACCAGTGATTTGGGGTTATTGCAGTTCTTC.

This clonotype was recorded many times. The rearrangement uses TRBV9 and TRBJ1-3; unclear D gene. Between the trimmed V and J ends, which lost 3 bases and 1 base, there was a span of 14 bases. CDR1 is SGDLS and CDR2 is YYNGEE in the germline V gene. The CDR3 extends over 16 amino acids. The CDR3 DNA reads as TGTGCCAGCAGCGAGAACATCGTGGAGTCTGGAAACACCATATATTTT. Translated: CASSENIVESGNTIYF.

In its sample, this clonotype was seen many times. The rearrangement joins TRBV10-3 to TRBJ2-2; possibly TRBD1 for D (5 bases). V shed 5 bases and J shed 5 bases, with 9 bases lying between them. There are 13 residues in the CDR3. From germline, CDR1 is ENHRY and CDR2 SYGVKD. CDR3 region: CAISNRQTGELFF. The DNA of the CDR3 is TGTGCCATCAGTAACCGACAGACCGGGGAGCTGTTTTTT.

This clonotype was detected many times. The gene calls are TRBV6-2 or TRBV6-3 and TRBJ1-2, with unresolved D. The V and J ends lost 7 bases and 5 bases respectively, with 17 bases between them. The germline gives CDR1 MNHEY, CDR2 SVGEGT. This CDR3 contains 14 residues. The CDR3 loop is CASTTAAERYGYTF. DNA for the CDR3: TGTGCCAGCACCACAGCAGCTGAACGATATGGCTACACCTTC.

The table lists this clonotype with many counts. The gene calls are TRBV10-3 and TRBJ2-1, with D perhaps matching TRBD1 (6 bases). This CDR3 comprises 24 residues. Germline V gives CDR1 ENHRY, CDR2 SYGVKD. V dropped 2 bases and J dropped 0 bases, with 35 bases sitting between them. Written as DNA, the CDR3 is TGTGCCATCAGTGAGCCGCTTAGAGGGGGAGAGGGGGTCCCTCCCAGATCCTCCTACAATGAGCAGTTCTTC. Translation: CAISEPLRGGEGVPPRSSYNEQFF.